Following are 17 T cell receptor beta chains from one sample sequenced in a study of immune characterization of retroperitoneal liposarcoma (dated by TCRdb to about 2019). Library preparation used PCR. The sample was run on a NextSeq 500. TCRdb's own reprocessing of the public reads used fastp at Q25 and MiXCR and kept productive beta chains. For every CDR3 protein sequence, its rows merge into one entry that carries the most common genes and DNA. This sample holds over 8,000 distinct CDR3 sequences; 20% to 30% were observed only once. Of the sample, roughly 20% falls within the top ten clones. The sequenced sample was blood. These receptors were collected from a male donor with retroperitoneal liposarcoma.

In this sample, this clonotype is medium-sized. The rearrangement joins TRBV6-1 to TRBJ2-3; D is undetermined. The germline V gene has CDR1 MNHNS and CDR2 SASEGT. The CDR3 consists of 16 residues. Trimming removed 6 bases from V and 3 bases from J, with 19 bases in between. For the CDR3, the DNA is TGTGCCAGCAGGTTAGGCGCAGTCCCCCCAACAGATACGCAGTATTTT. It codes for CASRLGAVPPTDTQYF.

This clonotype was detected ten times or more. The chain carries TRBV23-1 and TRBJ2-2; TRBD1 might be the D (6 bases). TRBV23-1 is flagged as an ORF with uncertain function. The V end was cut by 7 bases, the J end by 3 bases, with 12 bases between. The CDR3 is 14 amino acids. The CDR3 DNA is TGCGCCAGCAAACCTGGACAGCACACCGGGGAGCTGTTTTTT. It yields the protein CASKPGQHTGELFF.

The J gene is TRBJ2-1, the V gene TRBV6-1, with unresolved D. V shed 6 bases and J shed 8 bases, with 8 bases lying between them. Germline lookup yields CDR1 MNHNS and CDR2 SASEGT. The CDR3 totals 11 residues. CDR3 bases: TGTGCCAGCAGGATCACTTATGAGCAGTTCTTC. This codes for CASRITYEQFF.

In its sample, this clonotype was seen once. Here the CDR3 reads CASSEPGDLPYEQYF. The CDR3 bases are TGTGCCAGCAGTGAACCCGGGGACTTACCCTACGAGCAGTACTTC. The gene calls are TRBV6-1 and TRBJ2-1, with D tentatively TRBD2 (6 bases). TRBJ2-7 matches the DNA end more closely, so the J call is doubtful. The germline gives CDR1 MNHNS, CDR2 SASEGT. This CDR3 is built from 15 residues.

Note on this clonotype: A single base separates this from a much larger clone, so it may be a read error. This chain links TRBV7-2 with TRBJ2-1; 9 bases map to TRBD2. The germline V gene encodes CDR1 SGHTA and CDR2 FQGNSA. V trimming: 1 base; J trimming: 13 bases; junction bases outside the gene matches: 14. The CDR3 extends over 16 amino acids. For the CDR3, the DNA is TGTGCCAGCAGCTTAGTGCTAGCGGGGTTGCGAGAGACCCAGTTCTTC. Translated: CASSLVLAGLRETQFF.

V usage is TRBV6-6 and J usage is TRBJ1-1; 8 bases are a match to TRBD1. This CDR3 is built from 14 residues. J was trimmed by 4 bases and V by 8 bases; bases with no gene match: 9. Germline CDR1 and CDR2: MNHNY and SVGAGI (reference sequence). The CDR3 reads CASGRGQGGTEAFF. The CDR3 coding sequence is TGTGCCAGCGGTCGAGGACAGGGCGGCACTGAAGCTTTCTTT.

In this sample, this clonotype turned up many times. The CDR3 region has the DNA TGCGCCAGCAGTGGACGGCGGGGGGCTGGGGGGACGCAGTATTTT. Amino acid sequence: CASSGRRGAGGTQYF. The chain recombines TRBV10-1 with TRBJ2-3; 8 bases are shared with TRBD2. CDR3 length: 15 amino acids. V lost 4 bases to trimming and J lost 9 bases; unmatched junction nucleotides: 12. Germline CDR1 is WNHNN and CDR2 is SYGVQD (reference sequence).

V gene TRBV6-6 combines with J gene TRBJ2-1; 11 bases line up with TRBD2. Germline values: CDR1 MNHNY, CDR2 SVGAGI (reference sequence). Unmatched junction bases numbered 10, after V lost 0 bases and J lost 0 bases. The CDR3 runs to 20 residues. DNA for the CDR3: TGTGCCAGCAGTTACTCCCGAGGGACTAGCGGCCCGAGCTCCTACAATGAGCAGTTCTTC. Amino acids: CASSYSRGTSGPSSYNEQFF.

This clonotype was seen a handful of times. The chain combines TRBV7-2 with TRBJ2-1; 12 bases line up with TRBD2. V trimming: 5 bases; J trimming: 9 bases; junction bases outside the gene matches: 5. This CDR3 contains 14 residues. CDR1 and CDR2 from the germline V gene are SGHTA and FQGNSA. The CDR3 DNA reads as TGTGCCAGCAGCCCCTGGACTAGCGGGACTGAGCAGTTCTTC. Protein product: CASSPWTSGTEQFF.

This clonotype rates as large. The V call is TRBV12-3 or TRBV12-4, the J call TRBJ2-5; D is uncertain. The CDR3 consists of 13 residues. Deletions cut 1 base from V and 5 bases from J, with 8 bases between. DNA for the CDR3: TGTGCCAGCAGTTTAGAAGTTCCGGAGACCCAGTACTTC. It yields the protein CASSLEVPETQYF.

The chain couples TRBV4-2 to TRBJ2-1; TRBD2 aligns across 11 bases. V lost 0 bases, J lost 7 bases, and 5 bases stayed unmatched. This CDR3 comprises 16 residues. Germline V gives CDR1 LGHNA, CDR2 YNFKEQ. The CDR3 loop is CASSQEGLAGGNEQFF. CDR3 in DNA: TGTGCCAGCAGCCAAGAAGGGCTAGCGGGGGGTAATGAGCAGTTCTTC.

V usage is TRBV7-7 and J usage is TRBJ2-5; maybe TRBD1 (6 bases). The tail of the sequence fits TRBJ2-7 better, so the J call may be wrong. The CDR3 runs to 13 residues. The germline gives CDR1 SSHAT, CDR2 FNYEAQ (reference sequence). The CDR3 bases are TGTGCTAGCAGCTTAGTGCCAGGGGACGAGCAGTACGTC. This encodes CASSLVPGDEQYV.

This clonotype was observed at least ten times. The CDR3 loop reads CASSLAHTAEAFF. The CDR3 DNA follows: TGTGCCAGCAGCTTAGCCCACACGGCTGAAGCTTTCTTT. V is TRBV7-2 and J is TRBJ1-1; D ambiguous. The V gene's germline CDR1 is SGHTA and CDR2 FQGNSA. The CDR3 extends over 13 amino acids. V gave up 0 bases and J gave up 6 bases, with 8 bases separating them.

This sequence joins TRBV6-6 and TRBJ2-7; D may be TRBD2 (6 bases). The CDR3 has 16 amino acids. V dropped 7 bases and J dropped 0 bases, with 19 bases sitting between them. Germline V gene sequence: CDR1 MNHNY, CDR2 SVGAGI (reference sequence). DNA for the CDR3: TGTGCCAGCACCCCGCACGGGACTTTACGCTCCTACGAGCAGTACTTC. This gives the protein CASTPHGTLRSYEQYF.

By proportion, this clonotype is medium-sized. The chain is built from TRBV6-1 and TRBJ1-5; D remains ambiguous. The CDR3 sequence is 15 residues long. Between the trimmed V and J ends, which lost 7 bases and 0 bases, there was a span of 13 bases. The germline V gene encodes CDR1 MNHNS and CDR2 SASEGT. CDR3 in DNA: TGTGCCAGCACCGGAGACCGAAATAGCAATCAGCCCCAGCATTTT. It is translated as CASTGDRNSNQPQHF.

This clonotype was found many times. The chain carries TRBV6-1 and TRBJ1-1; 12 bases map to TRBD1. The CDR3 is made up of 16 amino acids. The germline CDR1 and CDR2 sequences are MNHNS and SASEGT. With 6 bases clipped from V and 0 bases from J, the junction kept 5 bases outside the gene matches. The CDR3 region is CASSQGQGALNTEAFF. The CDR3 DNA sequence: TGTGCCAGCAGCCAGGGACAGGGGGCGTTGAACACTGAAGCTTTCTTT.

This clonotype has just a few counts. The chain has TRBV6-1 and TRBJ2-3, with D perhaps TRBD1 or TRBD2 (6 bases each). V lost 8 bases to trimming and J lost 6 bases, with 15 bases between them. CDR3 length equals 13 residues. Germline CDR1 MNHNS, CDR2 SASEGT. This chain's CDR3 is CASLPQGRDTQYF. For the CDR3, the DNA is TGTGCCAGCCTCCCTCAGGGGAGGGATACGCAGTATTTT.